This record covers a single TCR beta chain. CDR3 length: 14 amino acids. Trimming shortened V by 9 bases and J by 1 base, and 15 bases separated the two germline ends. Germline CDR1 and CDR2: MNHNS and SASEGT. Time point defined: pretreatment peripheral blood. Sequencing used immunoSEQ multiplex PCR; TCRdb keeps in-frame clones, though not all of them. Of under 50,000 clones listed, 82% were seen once; the top ten hold approximately 2%. These data are taken from a study of PD-L1 blockade in urothelial cancer. V usage is TRBV6-1 and J usage is TRBJ2-5, with a weak D call TRBD1 (6 bases). This sequence originates from a man aged 50 or older with urothelial cancer. This sample comprised PBMCs, obtained around atezolizumab (anti-PD-L1) treatment. CDR3 protein: CASTLNRVQETQYF. Written as DNA, the CDR3 is TGTGCCAGTACCCTCAACAGGGTCCAAGAGACCCAGTACTTC.